This TCR beta chain was obtained from a study of T cells in Graves' hyperthyroidism and ophthalmopathy. Findings of the study overall: Onset of ophthalmopathy came a median around 6.2 months after the model predicted it. By a 13 V-J model, ophthalmopathy was set apart from stable hyperthyroidism.

The CDR3 regions of TCR beta were amplified from RNA transcripts. The TCR CDR3 first-round RT-PCR relied on the HTBI primer set. TCRdb used MiXCR to reprocess the multiplex PCR reads, holding one entry per CDR3 protein. The data hold about 260,000 distinct CDR3 sequences, with about 15% observed a single time. Only one count was recorded for this clonotype. The antigen is undetermined. CDR3 length: 19 amino acids. With 3 bases clipped from V and 1 base from J, the junction kept 16 bases outside the gene matches. The germline CDR1 and CDR2 sequences are MDHEN and SYDVKM. This TCR was sampled from a woman in her late teens or twenties with Graves' ophthalmopathy. The sequenced material came from blood. The chain uses TRBV28 and TRBJ2-7; 9 bases are shared with TRBD1. The CDR3 DNA reads as TGTGCCAGCAGTTTGGGACAGGGAGGGCCTCGGCCAAGTTCCTACGAGCAGTACTTC. Its protein product is CASSLGQGGPRPSSYEQYF.